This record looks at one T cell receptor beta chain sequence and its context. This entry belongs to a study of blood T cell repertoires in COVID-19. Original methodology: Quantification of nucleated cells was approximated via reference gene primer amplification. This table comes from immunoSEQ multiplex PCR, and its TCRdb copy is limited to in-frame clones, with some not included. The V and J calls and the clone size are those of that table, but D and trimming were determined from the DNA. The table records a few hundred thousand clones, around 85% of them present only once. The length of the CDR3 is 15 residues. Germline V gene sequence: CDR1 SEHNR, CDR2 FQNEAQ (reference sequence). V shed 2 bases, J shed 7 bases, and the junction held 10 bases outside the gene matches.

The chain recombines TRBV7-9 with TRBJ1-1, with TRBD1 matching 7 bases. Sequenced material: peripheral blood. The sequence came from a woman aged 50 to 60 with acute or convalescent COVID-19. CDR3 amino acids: CASSLKGAPRIEAFF. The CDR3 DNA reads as TGTGCCAGCAGCTTAAAGGGGGCGCCTAGAATTGAAGCTTTCTTT. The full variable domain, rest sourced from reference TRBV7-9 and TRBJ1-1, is DTGVSQNPRHKITKRGQNVTFRCDPISEHNRLYWYRQTLGQGPEFLTYFQNEAQLEKSRLLSDRFSAERPKGSFSTLEIQRTEQGDSAMYLCASSLKGAPRIEAFFGQGTRLTVV.